These 16 T cell receptor beta chains were sequenced from one sample in a study of response to subunit inactivated influenza vaccine. TCRdb reprocessed the RT-PCR reads with MiXCR, giving one entry per CDR3 protein. The data contain some 500,000 distinct CDR3 sequences, 10% to 15% of them singletons. The material sequenced was PBMCs from blood, taken about 40 days after vaccination. All receptors come from a man in his forties or fifties who received an inactivated influenza vaccine.

This chain uses TRBV3-1 with TRBJ1-4, with 7 bases lining up with TRBD1. Losses at the gene ends were 2 bases for V and 3 bases for J; bases not matched to a gene: 3. There are 15 residues in the CDR3. Germline lookup yields CDR1 LGHDT and CDR2 YNNKEL (reference sequence). The CDR3 sequence: CASSQTGAANEKLFF. The CDR3 region has the DNA TGTGCCAGCAGCCAAACAGGGGCAGCTAATGAAAAACTGTTTTTT.

This clonotype was counted between two and nine times. The rearrangement joins TRBV9 to TRBJ2-5; D is perhaps TRBD2 (5 bases). V lost 3 bases and J 2 bases, leaving 11 bases between the germline ends. The V gene's germline CDR1 is SGDLS and CDR2 YYNGEE. This CDR3 is 14 amino acids long. CDR3 amino acids: CASSAGLKQETQYF. The DNA of the CDR3 is TGTGCCAGCAGCGCCGGACTCAAACAAGAGACCCAGTACTTC.

CDR3 region: CASSLSWTESYEQYF. In nucleotides, the CDR3 is TGTGCCAGCAGCCTCTCGTGGACAGAATCATACGAGCAGTACTTC. The chain is built from TRBV7-2 and TRBJ2-7, with D possibly TRBD1 on 6 matching bases. CDR1 and CDR2 from the germline V gene are SGHTA and FQGNSA. Trimming removed 5 bases from V and 4 bases from J, with 18 bases in between. The CDR3 totals 15 residues.

This clonotype came up a few times. The chain is built from TRBV5-1 and TRBJ1-1; the match to TRBD1 covers 7 bases. Germline trimming cut 3 bases from V and 1 base from J; bases unmatched to any gene: 9. The CDR3 runs 16 residues. Germline V gene data show CDR1 as SGHRS and CDR2 as YFSETQ. This chain's CDR3 is CASSSEDRQSNTEAFF. The CDR3 DNA follows: TGCGCCAGCAGCTCGGAGGACAGGCAATCGAACACTGAAGCTTTCTTT.

This clonotype was found a few times. The chain joins TRBV4-3 to TRBJ2-7, with 7 bases matching TRBD1. The trim removed 0 bases at V and 3 bases at J, leaving 5 bases unmatched. Germline V CDR1 and CDR2: LGHNA, YSLEER. CDR3 size: 15 residues. CDR3 bases: TGCGCCAGCAGCCAAGAGAACAGGGGTCACTACGAGCAGTACTTC. Translated, it gives CASSQENRGHYEQYF.

The chain employs TRBV20-1 and TRBJ2-7; TRBD2 might be the D (6 bases). The CDR3 length is 16 residues. V lost 1 base, J lost 2 bases, and 18 bases lay in between. From germline, CDR1 is DFQATT and CDR2 SNEGSKA (reference sequence). The DNA of the CDR3 is TGCAGTGCTAGAGCTGATTCGCGGGGCGGAACCTACGAGCAGTACTTC. Its protein product is CSARADSRGGTYEQYF.

V and J are TRBV7-8 and TRBJ2-2; a weak D match, TRBD2 (6 bases). The length of the CDR3 is 14 residues. V was clipped by 4 bases and J by 0 bases, with 6 bases between them. CDR1 is SGHVS and CDR2 is FQNEAQ in the germline V gene. In DNA form, the CDR3 reads TGTGCCAGCAGCTCGGGGGCGAACACCGGGGAGCTGTTTTTT. Translating gives CASSSGANTGELFF.

For the CDR3, the DNA is TGTGCCAGCAGTCCATGGTCGGACAGGGGGCGAGCCGGGGAGCTGTTTTTT. Protein: CASSPWSDRGRAGELFF. J is TRBJ2-2 and V is TRBV6-2 or TRBV6-3; 11 nucleotides align to TRBD1. V was pared by 5 bases and J by 6 bases, with 11 bases of the junction left unmatched. Germline values: CDR1 MNHEY, CDR2 SVGEGT. This CDR3 is 17 amino acids long.

The sample holds a few counts of this clonotype. The V gene is TRBV21-1, the J gene TRBJ2-5; whether TRBD1, the table's D call, matches the DNA was not checked. TRBV21-1 is listed as a pseudogene. This CDR3 is built from 17 residues. The CDR3 region has the DNA TGTGCCAGCAGCACAGCCTCGGGACAGGGGGGCGAAGAGACCCAGTACTTC. Translation: CASSTASGQGGEETQYF.

This clonotype was picked up a small number of times. The chain carries TRBV20-1 and TRBJ2-7; a weak D match, TRBD2 (6 bases). V was clipped by 4 bases and J by 4 bases, with 14 bases between them. The germline gives CDR1 DFQATT, CDR2 SNEGSKA (reference sequence). This CDR3 spans 13 amino acids. For the CDR3, the DNA is TGCAGTGCTACCCAGGACGGGAGTTACGAGCAGTACTTC. Its protein product is CSATQDGSYEQYF.

In its sample, this clonotype was seen a few times. The chain joins TRBV20-1 to TRBJ2-1; 8 nucleotides agree with TRBD2. Germline CDR1 is DFQATT and CDR2 is SNEGSKA (reference sequence). Germline trimming cut 7 bases from V and 1 base from J; bases unmatched to any gene: 9. The CDR3 has 15 amino acids. The CDR3: CSVGESGGSYNEQFF. CDR3 coding DNA: TGCAGTGTAGGAGAATCGGGAGGGTCCTACAATGAGCAGTTCTTC.

In its sample, this clonotype was seen a few times. This chain links TRBV27 with TRBJ1-4, with 9 bases fitting TRBD1. This CDR3 has 14 residues. The germline CDR1 and CDR2 sequences are MNHEY and SMNVEV (reference sequence). V lost 8 bases to trimming and J lost 7 bases; unmatched junction nucleotides: 8. CDR3 sequence: CASAKQGASEKLFF. The CDR3 DNA sequence: TGTGCCAGCGCAAAACAGGGGGCGAGTGAAAAACTGTTTTTT.

This clonotype was counted between two and nine times. This chain uses TRBV20-1 with TRBJ1-6; TRBD1 agrees at 7 bases. The V gene's germline CDR1 is DFQATT and CDR2 SNEGSKA (reference sequence). The CDR3 length is 16 residues. Germline trimming cut 0 bases from V and 7 bases from J; bases unmatched to any gene: 9. In nucleotides, the CDR3 is TGCAGTGCTAGAGAGAAGACAGGGCCTCTGAATTCACCCCTCCACTTT. Its protein is CSAREKTGPLNSPLHF.

The chain links TRBV5-5 to TRBJ1-3, with a tentative D call TRBD1 (5 bases). CDR1 and CDR2 from the germline V gene are SGHKS and YYEKEE (reference sequence). The CDR3 consists of 16 residues. Trimming left V 4 bases short and J 0 bases short, with 14 bases between. This CDR3 is CASSAPGRSSGNTIYF. For the CDR3, the DNA is TGTGCCAGCAGCGCCCCGGGACGATCCTCTGGAAACACCATATATTTT.

The chain combines TRBV12-3 or TRBV12-4 with TRBJ2-3, with 11 nucleotides matching TRBD2. The CDR3 runs 18 residues. Trimming removed 4 bases from V and 1 base from J; junction bases left unmatched: 10. The CDR3 spells CASSSETVAGGGTDTQYF. The CDR3 bases are TGTGCCAGCAGTTCGGAAACTGTAGCGGGAGGGGGCACAGATACGCAGTATTTT.

This clonotype turned up a few times. The chain has TRBV6-2 or TRBV6-3 and TRBJ2-7; possible D gene TRBD1, 5 bases. This CDR3 has 13 amino acids. Deletions cut 2 bases from V and 0 bases from J, with 5 bases between. Per germline, CDR1 MNHEY and CDR2 SVGEGT. The CDR3 region has the DNA TGTGCCAGCAGTTACGACAGCTCCTACGAGCAGTACTTC. Amino acids: CASSYDSSYEQYF.